The present entry profiles one T cell receptor beta chain with its context. Antigen: not known. CDR3 length: 14 amino acids. The germline CDR1 and CDR2 sequences are ENHRY and SYGVKD. Trimming took 3 bases from V and 5 from J; bases not matched to a gene: 3. This sample stems from a study of response to subunit inactivated influenza vaccine. TCRdb reanalysed the RT-PCR reads using MiXCR and keeps one entry per CDR3 protein. The table records about 480,000 distinct CDR3 sequences, roughly 27% of them present only once. General observations from the study: A suggestion made by the authors is that each seasonal influenza vaccination recruits few new T cells.

The sequence was collected from a man in his fifties or sixties who received an inactivated influenza vaccine. V gene TRBV10-3 combines with J gene TRBJ2-5, with 10 bases fitting TRBD2. Sequenced material: CD4+ T cells sorted from PBMCs, taken 5 days after vaccination. The CDR3 loop reads CAISDASGSETQYF. Here the CDR3 DNA reads TGTGCCATCAGTGACGCTAGCGGGAGTGAGACCCAGTACTTC.